This T cell receptor (beta chain) was sequenced in a study of long-term antiretroviral therapy in people with HIV (dated by TCRdb to between 2021 and 2022). Concerning the study at large: The earliest samples were collected about a decade before the 2015 WHO recommendation for immediate ART, when ART was typically delayed until CD4 counts fell. Whether ART initiation and durable HIV suppression were associated with changes in peripheral blood TRB repertoire composition and diversity was tested in a retrospective serial study. A total of approximately 200 cryopreserved PBMC samples came from a few dozen adults with confirmed HIV infection and were collected serially over a mean of about six years (range 1-12). About 35% of the 30 participants with HIV were female. Test extractions of a monoclonal T-cell line alongside 30 to 35 polyclonal samples showed no cross-contamination during QIAcube processing. Summary of the overall study and its limitations: The repertoire was dominated across all time points by expanded TRB clones identified before ART initiation, although this dominance was seen to fluctuate and to decrease in many PLHIV after ART. Because pre-ART samples had limited cell numbers, profiling was done on unsorted PBMC rather than on sorted CD4+ and CD8+ T cells. Inferences about post-ART repertoire changes were limited because no data were available on ART adherence, viral resistance or therapy changes. Narrower CDR3 length ranges were observed in HIV repertoires than in controls, and an antigen-experienced repertoire with only a slight naive shift after ART was suggested by the network structure. Samples dated from about 2003 to 2018, and the ART regimens used may be less effective than current ones. Starting ART was linked to a significant rise in TRB diversity, yet even with long-term ART the diversity remained significantly lower than in transplant donor controls. Limited PBMC availability meant only the TCR beta chain was sequenced, without alpha chain pairing.

The immunoSEQ hsTCRB v3.0 assay was used at survey level resolution to sequence the TRB variable region. A depth of roughly 35,000-55,000 T-cell genomes per sample was targeted for TRB sequencing. Pooled TRB libraries were sequenced on an Illumina MiSeq with a v3 150-cycle kit. In the paper's pipeline: Analysis of repertoires was carried out in R inside a reproducible Nextflow workflow spanning QC, data transformation and analysis. LymphoSeq2, an R package for AIRR-Seq data exploration, was used to implement custom analyses. After excluding a few samples that yielded fewer than 5000 total TRB sequences, 190 or so HIV repertoires remained for analysis. Among the roughly 200 retained HIV repertoires, 59 were collected before ART initiation and roughly 130 were collected after ART initiation. Repertoires were downsampled to 5000 TRB nucleotide sequences, with summary statistics averaged over 100 downsampling iterations. TRB sequences were retained for analysis only if CDR3 regions of at least seven amino acids were present. A Shannon entropy-derived clonality score and the Gini coefficient were used to measure diversity. Repertoire networks linked the top 5000 CDR3 amino acid sequences whenever two sequences differed by an edit distance of one. For TRB CDR3 amino acid sequences, antigen specificity groups and MHC restriction were predicted with GLIPH2. To flag known associations with CMV, EBV, HIV or tissue antigens, CDR3 amino acid sequences were compared against VDJdb and McPAS-TCR. Pre-ART, post-ART and control groups were compared with Wilcoxon signed-rank tests and Holm-Bonferroni correction. Here the immuneACCESS table is served through TCRdb, limited to in-frame sequences with V and J called. Missing clones are a known gap in these copies; in checked studies unresolved V genes cover under half, and the rest lacks a known reason. V and J calls and clone size follow that table, whereas D and trimming were derived from the DNA. This sample has more than 10,000 clones in its table, and about 80% of those were observed once. Of the sample, more than 13% is held by the ten largest clones.

Inclusion was restricted to participants for whom at least one PBMC sample before ART initiation and at least two post-ART samples were available. All participants with HIV were treated in the United States of America. Before DNA extraction, cryopreserved samples of about 0.95-11 million PBMC were thawed and then washed. At the time of the earliest PBMC sample, participants with HIV were aged between roughly 23 and 60 years. PBMC samples from each participant spanned 1-4 timepoints before ART initiation and 2-8 timepoints after ART initiation, with a median of 7 samples. For every participant, serial HIV viral load, CD4+ T-cell count, ART history and demographic data were obtained. A Qiagen kit on a QIAcube was used to extract genomic DNA from unsorted PBMC, with samples processed in batches of 12. From the cysteine through the phenylalanine, the CDR3 covers 14 amino acids. Only the CDR3 DNA is retained, 42 bases long and in frame from the first base. According to the germline V gene, CDR1 reads SGHDT and CDR2 reads YYEEEE. Germline trimming amounts to 0 bases on V and 9 bases on J, with 8 as the count of junction bases outside the gene matches.

Turning to this clone: No cognate antigen has been identified for it. No per-base quality is available; no much larger clone lies one base away.

Here the sequenced sample was unsorted PBMCs, taken 1.3 years after starting antiretroviral therapy. This receptor chain uses TRBV5-6 and TRBJ1-1, with 7 bases matching TRBD1. This clonotype was obtained from a woman younger than 35 with HIV. The sequenced DNA is TGTGCCAGCAGCTTGGTGGAGCGGACAGGTCAAGCTTTCTTT. It specifies CASSLVERTGQAFF.